Listed below are T cell receptor beta chains from one sample, sequenced in a study of cytomegalovirus exposure and HLA in healthy donors. The table came from immunoSEQ multiplex PCR; TCRdb's copy has only in-frame clones and leaves some out. The sample has about 180,000 clones; 65% to 75% are singletons. Input material: PBMCs. The receptors stem from a human donor in good health. The CDR3 runs from the conserved cysteine through the conserved F or W. The D gene is left open where the match is weak. Some rows mark clone size as missing; the rest say once, few, many or name a class of expanded clone.

j_call v_call d_call clone_size cdr3_aa cdr3_nt
TRBJ1-1 TRBV11-1 - few CASSLSRAGGTEAFF TGTGCCAGCAGCTTAAGCCGGGCGGGGGGCACTGAAGCTTTCTTT
TRBJ1-2 TRBV9 TRBD1 - CASSTSTGGIYGYTF TGTGCCAGCAGCACATCGACAGGGGGCATCTATGGCTACACCTTC
TRBJ1-5 TRBV16 - - CASSQGATSNQPQHF TGTGCCAGCAGCCAGGGGGCGACAAGCAATCAGCCCCAGCATTTT
TRBJ1-1 TRBV7-9 TRBD1 - CASSLTQGTNTEAFF TGTGCCAGCAGCTTAACACAGGGGACGAACACTGAAGCTTTCTTT
TRBJ2-7 TRBV6-1 TRBD2 - CASRGTSDRSYEQYF TGTGCCAGCAGGGGGACTAGTGATCGCTCCTACGAGCAGTACTTC
TRBJ1-1 TRBV9 TRBD1 - CASSVGRGGGLNTEAFF TGTGCCAGCAGCGTAGGGAGAGGAGGGGGCTTAAACACTGAAGCTTTCTTT
TRBJ1-1 TRBV7-8 - - CASSPGVGTTTEAFF TGTGCCAGCAGCCCCGGGGTCGGGACAACTACTGAAGCTTTCTTT
TRBJ2-3 TRBV9 TRBD2 - CASSSRTSGGVSTDTQYF TGTGCCAGCAGCTCACGGACTAGCGGGGGAGTAAGCACAGATACGCAGTATTTT
TRBJ1-5 TRBV2 TRBD1 - CASSVGTGGQGFNQPQHF TGTGCCAGCAGTGTTGGAACTGGGGGACAGGGGTTCAATCAGCCCCAGCATTTT
TRBJ2-7 TRBV7-6 - - CASSLMRSSYEQYF TGTGCCAGCAGCTTAATGAGGAGCTCCTACGAGCAGTACTTC
TRBJ1-4 TRBV5-1 TRBD1 - CASSLEAGGADEKLFF TGCGCCAGCAGCTTGGAGGCAGGGGGCGCAGATGAAAAACTGTTTTTT
TRBJ2-3 TRBV6-1 - - CASSVVQSTDTQYF TGTGCCAGCAGTGTAGTACAGAGCACAGATACGCAGTATTTT
TRBJ1-1 TRBV21-1 - - CASSNAGVNTEAFF TGTGCCAGCAGCAACGCGGGGGTGAACACTGAAGCTTTCTTT
TRBJ1-6 TRBV5-4 - - CASGRGDYNSPLHF TGTGCCAGCGGTCGGGGGGACTATAATTCACCCCTCCACTTT
TRBJ2-3 TRBV15 - few CATSRDRDARVDTQYF TGTGCCACCAGCAGAGACAGAGACGCTCGGGTAGATACGCAGTATTTT
TRBJ2-3 TRBV7-8 TRBD1 - CASSRQGLETDTQYF TGTGCCAGCAGCAGACAGGGCCTTGAAACAGATACGCAGTATTTT
TRBJ1-2 TRBV6-5 - once CASSYSRQNYGYTF TGTGCCAGCAGTTACTCTCGTCAGAACTATGGCTACACCTTC
TRBJ1-6 TRBV7-6 - - CASSPGPLGNSPLHF TGTGCCAGCAGCCCTGGGCCTCTGGGTAATTCACCCCTCCACTTT
TRBJ2-5 TRBV5-1 TRBD2 - CASSLASSSGGSWETQYF TGCGCCAGCAGCTTGGCCTCCTCGAGCGGGGGCAGTTGGGAGACCCAGTACTTC
TRBJ2-6 TRBV5-4 - - CASTGTLASGANVLTF TGTGCCAGCACCGGGACGCTAGCGTCTGGGGCCAACGTCCTGACTTTC
TRBJ1-1 TRBV7-9 - - CASSLLGAGGTEAFF TGTGCCAGCAGCTTATTGGGGGCGGGGGGTACTGAAGCTTTCTTT
TRBJ2-1 TRBV19 TRBD2 - CASSIRGLAGSYNEQFF TGTGCCAGTAGTATTCGTGGGCTAGCGGGGTCCTACAATGAGCAGTTCTTC
TRBJ2-7 TRBV5-1 - - CASSTGTYEQYF TGCGCCAGCAGCACCGGTACCTACGAGCAGTACTTC
TRBJ2-3 TRBV18 - - CASSPPGTVADTDTQYF TGTGCCAGCTCACCACCGGGTACAGTGGCTGACACAGATACGCAGTATTTT
TRBJ1-5 TRBV6-6 TRBD1 - CASSERTGGNQPQHF TGTGCCAGCAGCGAGAGAACAGGGGGCAATCAGCCCCAGCATTTT
TRBJ2-7 TRBV11-2 - - CASSLAPSYEQYF TGTGCCAGCAGCTTAGCCCCGTCCTACGAGCAGTACTTC
TRBJ2-2 TRBV10-3 - - CAISGLRGRNTGELFF TGTGCCATCAGTGGTCTCCGGGGGAGGAACACCGGGGAGCTGTTTTTT
TRBJ1-1 TRBV7-9 TRBD1 - CASTDRGNTEAFF TGTGCCAGCACCGACAGGGGGAACACTGAAGCTTTCTTT
TRBJ1-4 TRBV18 - - CASTPGGGEKLFF TGTGCCAGCACCCCCGGGGGGGGTGAAAAACTGTTTTTT
TRBJ1-5 TRBV2 - - CASSGQGNQPQHF TGTGCCAGCAGTGGACAGGGCAATCAGCCCCAGCATTTT
TRBJ1-4 TRBV5-5 - - CASSLGTATNEKLFF TGTGCCAGCAGCTTGGGGACAGCAACTAATGAAAAACTGTTTTTT
TRBJ1-1 TRBV7-3 - - CASSPRGTLNTEAFF TGTGCCAGCAGCCCGAGGGGGACGTTGAACACTGAAGCTTTCTTT
TRBJ1-5 TRBV18 - - CASSPGLGDQPQHF TGTGCCAGCTCACCTGGCTTAGGGGATCAGCCCCAGCATTTT
TRBJ2-3 TRBV4-3 TRBD2 - CASSQVVAGADTQYF TGCGCCAGCAGCCAAGTGGTGGCGGGGGCAGATACGCAGTATTTT
TRBJ1-6 TRBV9 TRBD1 few CASSVRGQGDNSPLHF TGTGCCAGCAGCGTCCGTGGACAGGGGGATAATTCACCCCTCCACTTT
TRBJ2-7 TRBV7-7 TRBD2 - CASSLARGGEQYF TGTGCTAGCAGCTTAGCGAGGGGAGGGGAGCAGTACTTC
TRBJ1-1 TRBV27 TRBD1 few CASSTLDRVTEAFF TGTGCCAGCAGTACGCTGGACAGGGTCACTGAAGCTTTCTTT
TRBJ1-3 TRBV5-4 - - CASSAGQPDSGNTIYF TGTGCCAGCAGCGCAGGACAGCCTGACTCTGGAAACACCATATATTTT
TRBJ1-6 TRBV6-6 - - CASSPGISYNSPLHF TGTGCCAGCAGTCCAGGTATCTCCTATAATTCACCCCTCCACTTT
TRBJ2-3 TRBV30 - - CAWKHTDTQYF TGTGCCTGGAAGCACACAGATACGCAGTATTTT
TRBJ2-7 TRBV10-2 - few CASSEEPYEQYF TGCGCCAGCAGTGAGGAGCCCTACGAGCAGTACTTC
TRBJ2-3 TRBV7-6 TRBD1 - CASSPRQGAGDTQYF TGTGCCAGCAGCCCAAGACAGGGGGCTGGAGATACGCAGTATTTT